This TCR beta chain is drawn from a study of T cells in Graves' hyperthyroidism and ophthalmopathy. For the study at large: Peripheral blood was taken when the disease was first diagnosed, before any treatment began. Study results and limitations: Ophthalmopathy cases were set apart from stable hyperthyroidism by a 13 V-J model.

V shed 6 bases and J shed 9 bases, with 18 bases lying between them. Germline CDR1 and CDR2: DFQATT and SNEGSKA (reference sequence). CDR3 length: 12 residues. Each person with ophthalmopathy scored at least 3 on the Clinical Activity Score, reached NOSPECS grade 4 or higher, and had been ill under 3 months. Amplified TCR beta CDR3 regions derived from RNA transcripts. First-round RT-PCR targeting the TCR CDR3 was performed with the HTBI primer set. TCRdb reanalysed the multiplex PCR reads using MiXCR and keeps one entry per CDR3 protein. The table records about 59,000 distinct CDR3 sequences, approximately 57% of them present only once. Notes on this clonotype: Its matching antigen is unknown.

The sequence came from a woman aged 60 to 75 with Graves' ophthalmopathy. Sequences were obtained from blood. V usage is TRBV20-1 and J usage is TRBJ2-7, with D perhaps matching TRBD1 or TRBD2 (5 bases each). The CDR3 DNA reads TGCAGTGCCCGGAGAGGGGAAGCGAGGCAGTACTTC. Amino acid sequence: CSARRGEARQYF.